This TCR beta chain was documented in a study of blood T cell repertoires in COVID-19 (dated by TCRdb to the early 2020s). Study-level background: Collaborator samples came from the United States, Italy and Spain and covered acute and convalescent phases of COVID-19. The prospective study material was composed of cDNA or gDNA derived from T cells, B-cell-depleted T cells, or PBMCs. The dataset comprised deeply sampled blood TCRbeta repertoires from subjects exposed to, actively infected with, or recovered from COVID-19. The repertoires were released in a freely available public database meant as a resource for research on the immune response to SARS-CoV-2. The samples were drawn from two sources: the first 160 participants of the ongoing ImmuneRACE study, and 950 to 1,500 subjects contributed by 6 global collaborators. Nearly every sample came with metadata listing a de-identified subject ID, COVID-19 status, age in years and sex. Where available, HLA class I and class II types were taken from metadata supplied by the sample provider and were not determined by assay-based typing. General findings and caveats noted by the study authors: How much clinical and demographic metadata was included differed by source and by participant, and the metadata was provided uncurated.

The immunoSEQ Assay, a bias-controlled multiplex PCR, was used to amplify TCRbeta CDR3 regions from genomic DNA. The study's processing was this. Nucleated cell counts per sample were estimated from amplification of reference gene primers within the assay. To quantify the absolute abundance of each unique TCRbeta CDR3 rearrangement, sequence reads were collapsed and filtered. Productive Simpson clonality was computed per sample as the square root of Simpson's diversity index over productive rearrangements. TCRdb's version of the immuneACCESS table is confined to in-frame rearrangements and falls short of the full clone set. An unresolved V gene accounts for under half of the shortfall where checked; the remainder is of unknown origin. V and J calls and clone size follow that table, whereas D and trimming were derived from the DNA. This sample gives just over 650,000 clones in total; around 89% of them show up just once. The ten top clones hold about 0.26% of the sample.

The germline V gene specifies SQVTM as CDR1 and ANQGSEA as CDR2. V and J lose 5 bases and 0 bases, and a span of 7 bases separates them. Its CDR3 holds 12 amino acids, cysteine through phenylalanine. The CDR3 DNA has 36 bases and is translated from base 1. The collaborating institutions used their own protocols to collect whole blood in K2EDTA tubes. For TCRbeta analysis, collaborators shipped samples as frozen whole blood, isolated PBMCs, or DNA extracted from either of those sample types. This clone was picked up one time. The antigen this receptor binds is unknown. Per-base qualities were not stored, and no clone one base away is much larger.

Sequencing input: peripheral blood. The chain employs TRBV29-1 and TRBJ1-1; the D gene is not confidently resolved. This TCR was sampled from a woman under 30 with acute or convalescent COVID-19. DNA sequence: TGCAGCGTTCAACAGCTGAACACTGAAGCTTTCTTT. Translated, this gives CSVQQLNTEAFF.